The 2 T cell receptor beta chains given below trace back to one sample, sequenced in a study of beta chain features in type 1 diabetes. Since all of the isolated RNA was reverse transcribed, expressed TCRB transcripts were what got sequenced. The protocol was immunoSEQ multiplex PCR, while the TCRdb copy is restricted to in-frame clones and leaves out a portion. The table shows a few hundred thousand clones, with 9.5% to 11% occurring only once. The sample was naive CD4+ T cells from blood. These TCRs come from a woman under 40 in good health.

The rearrangement links TRBV30 to TRBJ2-2; TRBD1 matches at 8 bases. The CDR3 has 14 amino acids. The V gene's germline CDR1 is GTSNPN and CDR2 SVGIG (reference sequence). The junction had 3 bases not matched to a gene; V was cut back by 3 bases and J by 3 bases. CDR3: CAWRQGVDTGELFF. The CDR3 region has the DNA TGTGCCTGGAGACAGGGGGTCGACACCGGGGAGCTGTTTTTT.

The gene calls are TRBV19 and TRBJ1-2; TRBD1 might be the D (6 bases). The germline gives CDR1 LNHDA, CDR2 SQIVND (reference sequence). V lost 4 bases to trimming and J lost 3 bases, with 9 bases between them. The CDR3 has 13 residues. CDR3 amino acids: CASSTQGDYGYTF. CDR3 bases: TGTGCCAGTAGTACACAGGGTGACTATGGCTACACCTTC.